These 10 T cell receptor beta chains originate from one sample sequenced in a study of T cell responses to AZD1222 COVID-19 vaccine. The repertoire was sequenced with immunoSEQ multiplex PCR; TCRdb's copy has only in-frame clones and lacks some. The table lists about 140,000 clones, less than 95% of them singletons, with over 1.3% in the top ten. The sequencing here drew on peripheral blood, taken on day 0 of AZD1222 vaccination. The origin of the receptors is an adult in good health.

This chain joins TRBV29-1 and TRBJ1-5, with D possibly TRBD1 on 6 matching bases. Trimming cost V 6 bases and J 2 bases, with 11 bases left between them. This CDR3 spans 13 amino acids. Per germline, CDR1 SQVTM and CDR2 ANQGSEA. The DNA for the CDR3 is TGCAGCGTCGGACAGCCGGGCAATCAGCCCCAGCATTTT. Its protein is CSVGQPGNQPQHF.

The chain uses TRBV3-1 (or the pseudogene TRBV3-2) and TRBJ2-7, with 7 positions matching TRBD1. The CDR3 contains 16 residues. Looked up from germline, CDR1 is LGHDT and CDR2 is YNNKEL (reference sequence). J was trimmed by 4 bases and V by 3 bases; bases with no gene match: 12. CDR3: CASSHWGKGQNYEQYF. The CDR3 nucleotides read TGTGCCAGCAGCCACTGGGGGAAGGGACAGAATTACGAGCAGTACTTC.

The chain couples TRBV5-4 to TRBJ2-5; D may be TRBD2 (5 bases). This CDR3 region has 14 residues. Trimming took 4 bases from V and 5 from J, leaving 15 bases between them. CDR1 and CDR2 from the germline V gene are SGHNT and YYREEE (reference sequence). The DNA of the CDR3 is TGTGCCAGCAGCCGGTCCCGAGAGGGCGAGACCCAGTACTTC. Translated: CASSRSREGETQYF.

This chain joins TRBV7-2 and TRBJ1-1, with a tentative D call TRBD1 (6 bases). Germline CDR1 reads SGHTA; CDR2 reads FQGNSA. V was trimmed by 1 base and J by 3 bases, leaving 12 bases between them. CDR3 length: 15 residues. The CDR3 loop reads CASSLDGGAYTEAFF. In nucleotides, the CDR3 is TGTGCCAGCAGCTTAGATGGGGGGGCCTACACTGAAGCTTTCTTT.

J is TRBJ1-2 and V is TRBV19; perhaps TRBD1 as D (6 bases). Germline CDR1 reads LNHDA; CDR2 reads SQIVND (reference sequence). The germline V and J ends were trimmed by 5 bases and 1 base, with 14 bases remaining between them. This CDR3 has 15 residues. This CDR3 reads CASSLTGTSNYGYTF. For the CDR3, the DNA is TGTGCCAGTAGTTTAACGGGGACAAGTAACTATGGCTACACCTTC.

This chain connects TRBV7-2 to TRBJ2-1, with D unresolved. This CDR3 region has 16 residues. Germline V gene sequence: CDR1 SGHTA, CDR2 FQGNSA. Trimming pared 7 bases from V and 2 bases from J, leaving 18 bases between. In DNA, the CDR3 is TGTGCCAGCAATTTACGGCGAGGCCCTACCTACAATGAGCAGTTCTTC. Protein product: CASNLRRGPTYNEQFF. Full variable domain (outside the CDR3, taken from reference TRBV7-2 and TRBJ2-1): GAGVSQSPSNKVTEKGKDVELRCDPISGHTALYWYRQSLGQGLEFLIYFQGNSAPDKSGLPSDRFSAERTGGSVSTLTIQRTQQEDSAVYLCASNLRRGPTYNEQFFGPGTRLTVL.

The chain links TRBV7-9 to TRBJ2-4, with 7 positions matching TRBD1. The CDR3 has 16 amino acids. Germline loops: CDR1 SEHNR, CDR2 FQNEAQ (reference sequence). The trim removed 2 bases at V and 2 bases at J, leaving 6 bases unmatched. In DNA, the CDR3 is TGTGCCAGCAGCTTACGAGGGACAGCTCCCAAAAACATTCAGTACTTC. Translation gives CASSLRGTAPKNIQYF.

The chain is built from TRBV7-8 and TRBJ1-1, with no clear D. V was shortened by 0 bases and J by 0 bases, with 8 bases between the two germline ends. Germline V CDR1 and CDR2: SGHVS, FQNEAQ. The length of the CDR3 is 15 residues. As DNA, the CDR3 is TGTGCCAGCAGCTTAGCGCTGGGGATGAACACTGAAGCTTTCTTT. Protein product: CASSLALGMNTEAFF.

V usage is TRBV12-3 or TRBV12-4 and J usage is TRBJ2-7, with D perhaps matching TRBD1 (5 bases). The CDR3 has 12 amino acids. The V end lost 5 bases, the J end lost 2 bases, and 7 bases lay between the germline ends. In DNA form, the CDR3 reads TGTGCCAGCAGTCCAGGGCCCTACGAGCAGTACTTC. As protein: CASSPGPYEQYF.

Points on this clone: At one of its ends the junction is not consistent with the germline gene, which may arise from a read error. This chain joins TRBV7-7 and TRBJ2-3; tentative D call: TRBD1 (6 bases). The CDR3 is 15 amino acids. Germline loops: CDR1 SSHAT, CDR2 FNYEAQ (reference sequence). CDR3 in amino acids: CASSLTGHSTDTQYF. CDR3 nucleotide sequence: TGTGCTAGCAGCTTGACGGGACATAGCACAGATACGCAGTATTTT.